One and the same sample provided the 19 T cell receptor beta chains below, sequenced in a study of cytomegalovirus exposure and HLA in healthy donors. The primer mix had 60 Vbeta and 13 Jbeta primers. Repertoires were generated with immunoSEQ multiplex PCR, while TCRdb's copy carries only in-frame clones and drops some. The table lists over 150,000 clones, approximately 80% of them singletons. The sequencing sample was made of PBMCs. The receptors come from a man aged 30-40 years in good health and CMV-seropositive.

The chain couples TRBV25-1 to TRBJ2-3; no definite D call. The CDR3 consists of 16 residues. V was trimmed by 1 base and J by 5 bases, leaving 16 bases between them. Germline assignment: CDR1 MGHDK and CDR2 SYGVNS. The CDR3, as DNA: TGTGCCAGCAGTGAATCCTCCATCCATGAACAAGATACGCAGTATTTT. Protein sequence: CASSESSIHEQDTQYF.

The CDR3 region is CASKLAGGSGTQYF. The CDR3 DNA follows: TGTGCCAGTAAATTAGCGGGAGGGTCGGGGACCCAGTACTTC. V and J are TRBV19 and TRBJ2-5; 11 bases align to TRBD2. CDR3 length equals 14 residues. The germline V gene encodes CDR1 LNHDA and CDR2 SQIVND (reference sequence). Unmatched junction bases numbered 8, after V lost 7 bases and J lost 7 bases.

The chain carries TRBV5-4 and TRBJ2-1; D unresolved. The CDR3 is 12 amino acids. V lost 2 bases, J lost 5 bases, and 5 bases lay in between. From germline, CDR1 is SGHNT and CDR2 YYREEE (reference sequence). The CDR3 sequence is CASSFSNNEQFF. The CDR3 bases are TGTGCCAGCAGCTTCAGTAACAATGAGCAGTTCTTC.

The chain is built from TRBV7-2 and TRBJ1-1; TRBD1 might be the D (5 bases). V lost 3 bases and J lost 3, with 14 bases in between. Germline lookup yields CDR1 SGHTA and CDR2 FQGNSA. The CDR3 loop spans 15 amino acids. CDR3 amino acids: CASSLAGRGDTEAFF. For the CDR3, the DNA is TGTGCCAGCAGCTTGGCAGGGAGGGGTGACACTGAAGCTTTCTTT. The whole variable domain, remainder taken from reference TRBV7-2 and TRBJ1-1, is GAGVSQSPSNKVTEKGKDVELRCDPISGHTALYWYRQSLGQGLEFLIYFQGNSAPDKSGLPSDRFSAERTGGSVSTLTIQRTQQEDSAVYLCASSLAGRGDTEAFFGQGTRLTVV.

This chain uses TRBV5-1 with TRBJ2-2; perhaps TRBD2 as D (6 bases). CDR1 SGHRS and CDR2 YFSETQ come from the germline V gene. V dropped 3 bases and J dropped 4 bases, with 13 bases sitting between them. CDR3 length: 15 amino acids. CDR3 nucleotide sequence: TGCGCCAGCAGCTCCGGGACTCCGAGCACCGGGGAGCTGTTTTTT. It is translated as CASSSGTPSTGELFF.

CDR3 amino acids: CASSLGRGTNQPQHF. The DNA of the CDR3 is TGTGCCAGCAGCCTCGGTAGGGGAACCAATCAGCCCCAGCATTTT. The chain combines TRBV4-2 with TRBJ1-5; tentative D call: TRBD1 (5 bases). CDR1 is LGHNA and CDR2 is YNFKEQ in the germline V gene. Between the trimmed V and J ends, which lost 4 bases and 3 bases, there was a span of 13 bases. The CDR3 extends over 15 amino acids.

The rearrangement links TRBV5-1 to TRBJ2-7; D might be TRBD1 (6 bases). Germline V CDR1 and CDR2: SGHRS, YFSETQ. This CDR3 has 13 residues. Trimming pared 7 bases from V and 2 bases from J, leaving 13 bases between. DNA for the CDR3: TGCGCCAGCGCTACAGGGCCCACCTACGAGCAGTACTTC. It is translated as CASATGPTYEQYF.

This chain uses TRBV28 with TRBJ2-7, with TRBD2 identical over 7 bases. The germline V gene encodes CDR1 MDHEN and CDR2 SYDVKM. This CDR3 region has 15 residues. V trimming: 5 bases; J trimming: 0 bases; junction bases outside the gene matches: 7. For the CDR3, the DNA is TGTGCCAGCAGTCTAGCGGACGCACACTCCTACGAGCAGTACTTC. Amino acid sequence: CASSLADAHSYEQYF. The variable domain in full, with the rest retrieved from reference TRBV28 and TRBJ2-7, is DVKVTQSSRYLVKRTGEKVFLECVQDMDHENMFWYRQDPGLGLRLIYFSYDVKMKEKGDIPEGYSVSREKKERFSLILESASTNQTSMYLCASSLADAHSYEQYFGPGTRLTVT.

This chain connects TRBV7-9 to TRBJ2-5; 7 bases are a match to TRBD2. The assigned J gene may be wrong: the sequence end matches TRBJ2-7 better. The CDR3 runs to 18 residues. CDR1 is SEHNR, CDR2 FQNEAQ, per germline (reference sequence). This CDR3 reads CASSLATGTGRELYEQYF. In nucleotides, the CDR3 is TGTGCCAGCAGCTTAGCCACGGGAACTGGGCGGGAGTTATACGAGCAGTACTTC.

The chain joins TRBV7-9 to TRBJ2-3; 7 bases agree with TRBD1. Germline V gene lookup returns CDR1 SEHNR and CDR2 FQNEAQ (reference sequence). J lost 2 bases, V lost 5 bases, and 10 bases had no gene match. The CDR3 has 16 amino acids. The CDR3 DNA follows: TGTGCCAGCAGCCTTACGTCCGGACAGGACACAGATACGCAGTATTTT. It encodes CASSLTSGQDTDTQYF. The entire variable domain, with the rest obtained from reference TRBV7-9 and TRBJ2-3, is as follows: DTGVSQNPRHKITKRGQNVTFRCDPISEHNRLYWYRQTLGQGPEFLTYFQNEAQLEKSRLLSDRFSAERPKGSFSTLEIQRTEQGDSAMYLCASSLTSGQDTDTQYFGPGTRLTVL.

V is TRBV2 and J is TRBJ2-7; TRBD2 matches 7 bases. The CDR3 covers 14 residues. The germline V gene has CDR1 SNHLY and CDR2 FYNNEI. V shed 6 bases and J 5 bases; nucleotides not matched to a gene: 10. The CDR3 spells CASSQPGGSHEQYF. CDR3 sequence (DNA): TGTGCCAGCAGCCAGCCTGGCGGGAGTCACGAGCAGTACTTC.

The J gene is TRBJ1-3, the V gene TRBV9, with D unresolved. The CDR3 has 15 amino acids. Germline V gene lookup returns CDR1 SGDLS and CDR2 YYNGEE. Trimming cost V 0 bases and J 0 bases, with 7 bases left between them. The CDR3 region has the DNA TGTGCCAGCAGCGTAGACACCTCCTCTGGAAACACCATATATTTT. This gives the protein CASSVDTSSGNTIYF.

The chain combines TRBV9 with TRBJ2-3, with 7 positions matching TRBD1. The V segment lost 0 bases and the J segment 4 bases; nucleotides outside the gene matches: 8. Germline values: CDR1 SGDLS, CDR2 YYNGEE. The CDR3 is made up of 16 amino acids. CDR3 sequence reads: CASSVVGGQRPDTQYF. CDR3 bases: TGTGCCAGCAGCGTAGTAGGGGGACAGCGGCCAGATACGCAGTATTTT.

The rearrangement uses TRBV7-9 and TRBJ1-5; a possible D gene is TRBD1 (5 bases). The germline CDR1 and CDR2 sequences are SEHNR and FQNEAQ (reference sequence). Trimming shortened V by 5 bases and J by 2 bases, and 10 bases separated the two germline ends. The CDR3 contains 14 residues. As DNA, the CDR3 is TGTGCCAGCAGCGGGGCTAGCGGCAATCAGCCCCAGCATTTT. It translates to CASSGASGNQPQHF.

The chain is built from TRBV28 and TRBJ1-6, with D perhaps TRBD1 (6 bases). The ends were cut back, 8 bases at V and 10 bases at J, with 18 bases in the middle. The CDR3 runs 14 residues. Per the germline V gene, CDR1 is MDHEN and CDR2 is SYDVKM. The CDR3 DNA follows: TGTGCCAGCCACAGGGTAGGGTATGGGTCACCCCTCCACTTT. Its protein is CASHRVGYGSPLHF.

V and J are TRBV7-9 and TRBJ2-1, with 12 bases fitting TRBD2. This CDR3 is built from 17 residues. Unmatched junction bases numbered 9, after V lost 5 bases and J lost 4 bases. Germline V lookup: CDR1 SEHNR, CDR2 FQNEAQ (reference sequence). The CDR3 loop reads CASSPRRTSGVYNEQFF. CDR3 sequence (DNA): TGTGCCAGCAGCCCCCGACGGACTAGCGGGGTATACAATGAGCAGTTCTTC.

The CDR3 DNA is TGTGCCAGCAGTGAAACGGGGTTCCTCACTGAAGCTTTCTTT. Its protein is CASSETGFLTEAFF. The V gene is TRBV2, the J gene TRBJ1-1; D remains unclear. V lost 2 bases and J 4 bases, leaving 11 bases between the germline ends. The CDR3 length is 14 residues. The germline gives CDR1 SNHLY, CDR2 FYNNEI.

The CDR3 DNA sequence: TGTGCCAGTAGTATAGGGAGGGGAGAGACCCAGTACTTC. Translating gives CASSIGRGETQYF. The chain joins TRBV19 to TRBJ2-5; D may be TRBD2 (6 bases). Germline CDR1 is LNHDA and CDR2 is SQIVND (reference sequence). This CDR3 region has 13 residues. The V gene lost 1 base and the J gene lost 4 bases, with 7 bases spanning the gap.

The chain recombines TRBV7-9 with TRBJ2-5; D ambiguous. CDR3 length equals 13 residues. V was shortened by 2 bases and J by 10 bases, with 14 bases between the two germline ends. Germline loops: CDR1 SEHNR, CDR2 FQNEAQ (reference sequence). The CDR3 bases are TGTGCCAGCAGCTTATCTATCCCGAGTGGCCAGTACTTC. Translation: CASSLSIPSGQYF.